Sequencing of this T cell receptor (beta chain) was carried out in a study of T cell changes during pregnancy in multiple sclerosis. Measured with immunoSEQ multiplex PCR; TCRdb has only the in-frame clones, and not every one. This table holds around 62,000 clones, 90% found once. The CDR3 spans 14 residues. CDR1 MNHNS and CDR2 SASEGT come from the germline V gene. The V end was cut by 6 bases, the J end by 5 bases, with 17 bases between. The rearrangement joins TRBV6-1 to TRBJ2-7; possible D gene TRBD1, 6 bases. Sequenced here: peripheral blood, sampled in the third trimester of pregnancy. The TCR sequence derives from a female donor with multiple sclerosis, enrolled in a pregnancy study. The CDR3 nucleotides are TGTGCCAGCAGCTCCTTCCAGGGGAGTAACGAGCAGTACTTC. Amino acid sequence: CASSSFQGSNEQYF.